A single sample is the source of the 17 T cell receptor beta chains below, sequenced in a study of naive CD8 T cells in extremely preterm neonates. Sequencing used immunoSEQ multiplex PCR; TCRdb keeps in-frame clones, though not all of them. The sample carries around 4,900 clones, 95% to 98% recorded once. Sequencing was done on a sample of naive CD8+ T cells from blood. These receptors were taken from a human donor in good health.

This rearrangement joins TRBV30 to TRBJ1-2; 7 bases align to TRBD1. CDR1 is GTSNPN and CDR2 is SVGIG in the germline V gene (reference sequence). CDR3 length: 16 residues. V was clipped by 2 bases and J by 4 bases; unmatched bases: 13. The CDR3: CAWSPPRTGHFYGYTF. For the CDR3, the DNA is TGTGCCTGGAGTCCTCCCCGGACAGGCCATTTCTATGGCTACACCTTC.

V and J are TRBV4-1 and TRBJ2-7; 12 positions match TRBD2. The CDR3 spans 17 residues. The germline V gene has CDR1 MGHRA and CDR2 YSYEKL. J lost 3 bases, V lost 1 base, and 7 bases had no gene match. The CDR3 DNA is TGCGCCAGCAGCCAAGGACTAGCGGGAGCGGTCGGCTACGAGCAGTACTTC. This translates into CASSQGLAGAVGYEQYF.

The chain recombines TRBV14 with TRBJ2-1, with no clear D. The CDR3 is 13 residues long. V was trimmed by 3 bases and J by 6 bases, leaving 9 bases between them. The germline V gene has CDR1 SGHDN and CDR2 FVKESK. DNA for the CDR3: TGTGCCAGCAGCCAGGGCCAGACCAATGAGCAGTTCTTC. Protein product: CASSQGQTNEQFF.

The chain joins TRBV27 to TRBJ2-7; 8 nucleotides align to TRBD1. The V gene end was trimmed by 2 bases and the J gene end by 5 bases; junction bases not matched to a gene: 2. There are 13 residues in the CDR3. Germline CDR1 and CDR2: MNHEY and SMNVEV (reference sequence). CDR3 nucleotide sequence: TGTGCCAGCAGTTTACAGGGGGCCCACGAGCAGTACTTC. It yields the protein CASSLQGAHEQYF.

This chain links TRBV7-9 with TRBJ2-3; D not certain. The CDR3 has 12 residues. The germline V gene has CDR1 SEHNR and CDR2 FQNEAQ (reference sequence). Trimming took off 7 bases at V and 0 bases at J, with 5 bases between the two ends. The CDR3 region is CASTGSTDTQYF. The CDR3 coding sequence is TGTGCCAGCACGGGTAGCACAGATACGCAGTATTTT.

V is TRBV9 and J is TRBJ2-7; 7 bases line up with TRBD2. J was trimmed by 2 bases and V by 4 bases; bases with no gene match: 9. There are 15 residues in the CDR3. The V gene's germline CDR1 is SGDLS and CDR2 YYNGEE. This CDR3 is CASSPTGTITYEQYF. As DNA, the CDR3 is TGTGCCAGCAGCCCAACCGGGACTATTACCTACGAGCAGTACTTC.

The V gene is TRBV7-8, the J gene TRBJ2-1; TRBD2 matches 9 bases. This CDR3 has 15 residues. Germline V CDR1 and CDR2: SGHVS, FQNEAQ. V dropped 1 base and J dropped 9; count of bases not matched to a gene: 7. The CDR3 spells CASSLVGGREGEQFF. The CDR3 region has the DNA TGTGCCAGCAGCTTAGTTGGCGGGAGGGAAGGTGAGCAGTTCTTC.

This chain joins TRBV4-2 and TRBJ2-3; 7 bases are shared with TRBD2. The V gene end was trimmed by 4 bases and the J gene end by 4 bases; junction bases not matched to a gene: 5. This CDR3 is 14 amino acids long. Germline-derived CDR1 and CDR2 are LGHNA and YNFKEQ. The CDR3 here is CASSPKAGPDTQYF. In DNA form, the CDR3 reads TGTGCCAGCAGCCCAAAAGCGGGGCCAGATACGCAGTATTTT.

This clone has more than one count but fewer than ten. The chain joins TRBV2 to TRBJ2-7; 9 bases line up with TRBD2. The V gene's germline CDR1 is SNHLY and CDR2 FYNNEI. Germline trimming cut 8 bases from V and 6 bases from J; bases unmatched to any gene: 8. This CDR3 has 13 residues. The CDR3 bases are TGTGCCAGCCTGGGGAGCGGGAGGCTCGAGCAGTACTTC. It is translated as CASLGSGRLEQYF.

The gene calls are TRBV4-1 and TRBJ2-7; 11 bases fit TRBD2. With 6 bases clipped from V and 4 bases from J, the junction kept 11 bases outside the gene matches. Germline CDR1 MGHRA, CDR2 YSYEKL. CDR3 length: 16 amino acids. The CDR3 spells CASRKTLAGGTYEQYF. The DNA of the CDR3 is TGCGCCAGCAGGAAGACCCTAGCGGGGGGTACTTACGAGCAGTACTTC.

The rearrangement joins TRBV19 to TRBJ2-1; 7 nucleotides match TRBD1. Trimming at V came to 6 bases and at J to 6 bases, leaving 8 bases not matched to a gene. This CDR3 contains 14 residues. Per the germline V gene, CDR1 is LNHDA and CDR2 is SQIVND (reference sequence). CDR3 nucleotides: TGTGCCAGTAGCGAGACAGGGAGTTTCAATGAGCAGTTCTTC. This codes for CASSETGSFNEQFF.

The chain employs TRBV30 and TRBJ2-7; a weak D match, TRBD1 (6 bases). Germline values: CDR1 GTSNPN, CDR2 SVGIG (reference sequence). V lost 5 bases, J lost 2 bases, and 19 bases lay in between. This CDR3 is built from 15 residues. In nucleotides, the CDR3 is TGTGCCTGGGCTACAGAGACAGGTTCTACCTACGAGCAGTACTTC. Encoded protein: CAWATETGSTYEQYF.

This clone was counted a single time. CDR3 in DNA: TGCAGCGTTAGCCCGATAAACAGGGGCTACGAGCAGTACTTC. Translated, it gives CSVSPINRGYEQYF. V is TRBV29-1 and J is TRBJ2-7; 7 bases fit TRBD1. Germline-derived CDR1 and CDR2 are SQVTM and ANQGSEA. The V segment lost 5 bases and the J segment 3 bases; nucleotides outside the gene matches: 10. The CDR3 runs 14 residues.

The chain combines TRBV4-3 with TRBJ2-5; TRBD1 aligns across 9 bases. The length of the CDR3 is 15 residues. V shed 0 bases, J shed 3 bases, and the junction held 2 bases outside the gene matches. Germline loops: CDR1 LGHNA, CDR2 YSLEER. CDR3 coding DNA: TGCGCCAGCAGCCAAGATTGGGACAGGGAAGAGACCCAGTACTTC. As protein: CASSQDWDREETQYF.

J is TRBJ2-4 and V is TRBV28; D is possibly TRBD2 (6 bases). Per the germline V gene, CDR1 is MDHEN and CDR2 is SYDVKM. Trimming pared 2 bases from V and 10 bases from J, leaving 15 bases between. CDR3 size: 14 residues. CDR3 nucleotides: TGTGCCAGCAGTTTAGAGAACGACGGGGGTATTCAGTACTTC. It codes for CASSLENDGGIQYF.

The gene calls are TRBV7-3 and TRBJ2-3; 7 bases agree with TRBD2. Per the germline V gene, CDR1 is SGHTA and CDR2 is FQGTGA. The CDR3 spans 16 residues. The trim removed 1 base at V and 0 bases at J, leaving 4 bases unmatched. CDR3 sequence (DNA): TGTGCCAGCAGCTTAAAGGGAGGGCATAGCACAGATACGCAGTATTTT. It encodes CASSLKGGHSTDTQYF.

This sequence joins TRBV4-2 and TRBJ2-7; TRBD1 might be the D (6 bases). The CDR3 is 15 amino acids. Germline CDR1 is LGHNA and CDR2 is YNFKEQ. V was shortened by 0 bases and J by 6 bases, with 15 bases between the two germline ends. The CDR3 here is CASSQDSQGLLEQYF. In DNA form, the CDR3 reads TGTGCCAGCAGCCAAGATAGCCAGGGGCTCCTCGAGCAGTACTTC.